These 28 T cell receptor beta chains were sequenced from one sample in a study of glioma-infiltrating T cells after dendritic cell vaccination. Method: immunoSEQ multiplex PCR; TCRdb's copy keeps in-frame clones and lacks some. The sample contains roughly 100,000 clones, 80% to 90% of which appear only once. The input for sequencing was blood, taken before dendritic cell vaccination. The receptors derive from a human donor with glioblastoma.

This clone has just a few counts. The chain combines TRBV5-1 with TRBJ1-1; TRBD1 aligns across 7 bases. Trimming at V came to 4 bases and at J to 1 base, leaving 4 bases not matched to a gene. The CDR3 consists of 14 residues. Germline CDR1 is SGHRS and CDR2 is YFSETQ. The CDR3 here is CASSGGQPNTEAFF. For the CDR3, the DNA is TGCGCCAGCAGCGGGGGACAGCCGAACACTGAAGCTTTCTTT.

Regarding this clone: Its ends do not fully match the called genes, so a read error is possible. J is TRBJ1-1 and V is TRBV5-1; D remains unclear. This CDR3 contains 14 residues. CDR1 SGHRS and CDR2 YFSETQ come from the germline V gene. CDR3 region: CASRLGGPNTEAFF. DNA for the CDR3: TGCGCCAGCAGATTGGGAGGGCCGAACACTGAAGCTTTCTTT.

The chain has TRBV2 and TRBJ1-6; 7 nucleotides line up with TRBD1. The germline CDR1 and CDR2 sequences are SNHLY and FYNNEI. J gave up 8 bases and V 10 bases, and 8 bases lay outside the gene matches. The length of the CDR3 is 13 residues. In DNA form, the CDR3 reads TGTGCCACAGGGGGTCTGCGGGATTCACCCCTCCACTTT. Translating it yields CATGGLRDSPLHF.

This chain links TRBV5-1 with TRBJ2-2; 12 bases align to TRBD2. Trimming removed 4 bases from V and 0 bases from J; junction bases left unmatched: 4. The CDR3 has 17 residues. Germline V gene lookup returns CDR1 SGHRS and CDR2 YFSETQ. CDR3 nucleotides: TGCGCCAGCAGCCCCGGACTAGCGGGGACGAACACCGGGGAGCTGTTTTTT. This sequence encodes CASSPGLAGTNTGELFF.

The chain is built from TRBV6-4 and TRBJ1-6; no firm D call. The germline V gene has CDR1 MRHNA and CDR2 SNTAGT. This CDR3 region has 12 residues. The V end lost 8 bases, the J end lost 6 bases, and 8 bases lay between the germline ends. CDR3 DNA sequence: TGTGCCAGCCGGCGAGGTAATTCACCCCTCCACTTT. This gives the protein CASRRGNSPLHF.

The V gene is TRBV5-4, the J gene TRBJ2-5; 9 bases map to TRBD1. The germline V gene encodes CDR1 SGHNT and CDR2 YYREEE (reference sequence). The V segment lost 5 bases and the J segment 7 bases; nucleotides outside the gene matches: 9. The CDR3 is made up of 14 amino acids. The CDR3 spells CASSYRDRVWTQYF. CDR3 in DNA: TGTGCCAGCAGTTATCGGGACAGGGTGTGGACCCAGTACTTC.

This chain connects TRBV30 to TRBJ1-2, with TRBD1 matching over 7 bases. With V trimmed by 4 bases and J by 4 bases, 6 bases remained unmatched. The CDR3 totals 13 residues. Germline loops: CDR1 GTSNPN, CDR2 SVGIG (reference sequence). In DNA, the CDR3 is TGTGCCTGGACCCAGGGACAGTCCTATGGCTACACCTTC. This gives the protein CAWTQGQSYGYTF. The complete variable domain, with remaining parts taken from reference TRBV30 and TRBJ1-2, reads SQTIHQWPATLVQPVGSPLSLECTVEGTSNPNLYWYRQAAGRGLQLLFYSVGIGQISSEVPQNLSASRPQDRQFILSSKKLLLSDSGFYLCAWTQGQSYGYTFGSGTRLTVV.

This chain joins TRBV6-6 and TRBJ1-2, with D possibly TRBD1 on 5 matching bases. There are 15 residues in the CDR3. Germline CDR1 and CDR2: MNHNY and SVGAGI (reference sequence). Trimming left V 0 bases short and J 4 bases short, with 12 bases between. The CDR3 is CASSYSQGMAYGYTF. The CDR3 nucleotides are TGTGCCAGCAGTTACTCTCAGGGCATGGCCTATGGCTACACCTTC.

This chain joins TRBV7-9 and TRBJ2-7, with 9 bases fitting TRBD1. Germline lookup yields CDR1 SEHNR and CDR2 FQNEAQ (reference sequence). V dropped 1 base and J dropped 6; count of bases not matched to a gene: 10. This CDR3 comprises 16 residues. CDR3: CASSLEGQGNFVEQYF. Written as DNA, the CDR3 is TGTGCCAGCAGCTTAGAAGGACAGGGGAATTTCGTCGAGCAGTACTTC. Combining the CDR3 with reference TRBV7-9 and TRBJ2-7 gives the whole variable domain DTGVSQNPRHKITKRGQNVTFRCDPISEHNRLYWYRQTLGQGPEFLTYFQNEAQLEKSRLLSDRFSAERPKGSFSTLEIQRTEQGDSAMYLCASSLEGQGNFVEQYFGPGTRLTVT.

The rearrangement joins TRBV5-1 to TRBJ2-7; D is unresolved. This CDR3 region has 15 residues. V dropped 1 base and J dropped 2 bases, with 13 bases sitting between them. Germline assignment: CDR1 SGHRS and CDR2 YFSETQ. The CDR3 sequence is CASSLLHGGTYEQYF. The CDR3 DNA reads TGCGCCAGCAGCTTGTTACATGGTGGTACCTACGAGCAGTACTTC. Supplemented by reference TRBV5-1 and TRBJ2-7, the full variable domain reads KAGVTQTPRYLIKTRGQQVTLSCSPISGHRSVSWYQQTPGQGLQFLFEYFSETQRNKGNFPGRFSGRQFSNSRSEMNVSTLELGDSALYLCASSLLHGGTYEQYFGPGTRLTVT.

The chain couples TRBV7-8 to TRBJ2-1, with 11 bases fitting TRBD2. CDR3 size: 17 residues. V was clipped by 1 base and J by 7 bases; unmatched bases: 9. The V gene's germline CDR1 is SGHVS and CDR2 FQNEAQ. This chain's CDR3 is CASSLVGASGGLNEQFF. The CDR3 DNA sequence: TGTGCCAGCAGCTTAGTCGGGGCTAGCGGGGGGTTGAATGAGCAGTTCTTC.

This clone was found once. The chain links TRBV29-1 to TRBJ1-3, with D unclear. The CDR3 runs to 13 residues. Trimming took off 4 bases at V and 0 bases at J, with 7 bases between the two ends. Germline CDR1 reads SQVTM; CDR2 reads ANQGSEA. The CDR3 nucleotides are TGCAGCGTTGTAATCAGCTCTGGAAACACCATATATTTT. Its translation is CSVVISSGNTIYF.

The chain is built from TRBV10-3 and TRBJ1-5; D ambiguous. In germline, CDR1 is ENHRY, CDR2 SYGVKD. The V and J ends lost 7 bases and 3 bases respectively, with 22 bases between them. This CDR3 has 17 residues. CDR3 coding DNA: TGTGCCATCACCCCACGGGAGGGAGTTGTTGACAATCAGCCCCAGCATTTT. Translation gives CAITPREGVVDNQPQHF.

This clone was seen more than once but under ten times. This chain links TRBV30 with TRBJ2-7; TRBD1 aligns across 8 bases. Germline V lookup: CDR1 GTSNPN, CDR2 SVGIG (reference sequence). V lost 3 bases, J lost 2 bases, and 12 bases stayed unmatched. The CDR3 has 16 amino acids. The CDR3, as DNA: TGTGCCTGGAGCTGGTCAGGGGGCGAATTAACCTACGAGCAGTACTTC. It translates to CAWSWSGGELTYEQYF.

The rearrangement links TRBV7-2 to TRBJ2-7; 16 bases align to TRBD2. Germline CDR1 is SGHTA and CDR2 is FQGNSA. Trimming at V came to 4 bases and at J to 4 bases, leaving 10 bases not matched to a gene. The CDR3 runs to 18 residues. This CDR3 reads CASSSGTSGGAYGYEQYF. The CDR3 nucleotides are TGTGCCAGCAGCTCCGGGACTAGCGGGGGGGCATACGGGTACGAGCAGTACTTC.

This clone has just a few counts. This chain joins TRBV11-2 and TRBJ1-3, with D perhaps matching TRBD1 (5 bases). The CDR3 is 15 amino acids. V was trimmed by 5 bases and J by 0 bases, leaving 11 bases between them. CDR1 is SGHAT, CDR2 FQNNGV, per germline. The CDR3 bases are TGTGCCAGCAGCCCGGGGGTGAGCTCTGGAAACACCATATATTTT. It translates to CASSPGVSSGNTIYF.

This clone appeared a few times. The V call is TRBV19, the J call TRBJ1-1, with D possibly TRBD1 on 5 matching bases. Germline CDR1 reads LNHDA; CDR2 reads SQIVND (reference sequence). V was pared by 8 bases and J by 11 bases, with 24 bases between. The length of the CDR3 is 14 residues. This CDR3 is CASDPLAGGGTAFF. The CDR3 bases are TGTGCCAGTGACCCTCTGGCGGGGGGAGGCACGGCTTTCTTT. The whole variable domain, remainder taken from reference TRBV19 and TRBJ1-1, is DGGITQSPKYLFRKEGQNVTLSCEQNLNHDAMYWYRQDPGQGLRLIYYSQIVNDFQKGDIAEGYSVSREKKESFPLTVTSAQKNPTAFYLCASDPLAGGGTAFFGQGTRLTVV.

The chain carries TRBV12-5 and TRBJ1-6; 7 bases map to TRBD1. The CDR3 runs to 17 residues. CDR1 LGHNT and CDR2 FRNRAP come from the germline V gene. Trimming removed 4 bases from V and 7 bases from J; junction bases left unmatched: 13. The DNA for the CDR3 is TGTGCTAGTGGTTCACGACTCGACAGGGTAGACAATTCACCCCTCCACTTT. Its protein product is CASGSRLDRVDNSPLHF.

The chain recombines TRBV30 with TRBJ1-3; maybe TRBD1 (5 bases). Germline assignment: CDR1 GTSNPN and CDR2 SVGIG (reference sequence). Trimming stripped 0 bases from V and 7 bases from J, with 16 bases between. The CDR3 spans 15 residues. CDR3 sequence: CAWSVDSSTGNTIYF. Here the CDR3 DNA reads TGTGCCTGGAGTGTCGACAGCAGCACCGGGAACACCATATATTTT.

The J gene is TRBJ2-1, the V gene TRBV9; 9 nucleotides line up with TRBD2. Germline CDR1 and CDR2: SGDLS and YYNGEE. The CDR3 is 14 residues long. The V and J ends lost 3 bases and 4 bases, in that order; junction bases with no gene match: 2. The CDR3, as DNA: TGTGCCAGCAGCGCGCTAGCGGGATACAATGAGCAGTTCTTC. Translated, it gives CASSALAGYNEQFF.

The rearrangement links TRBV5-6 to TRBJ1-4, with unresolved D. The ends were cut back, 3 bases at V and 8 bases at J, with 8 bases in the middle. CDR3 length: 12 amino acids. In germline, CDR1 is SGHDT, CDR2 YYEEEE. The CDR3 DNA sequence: TGTGCCAGCAGCTCTGGGGAGGAAAAACTGTTTTTT. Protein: CASSSGEEKLFF.

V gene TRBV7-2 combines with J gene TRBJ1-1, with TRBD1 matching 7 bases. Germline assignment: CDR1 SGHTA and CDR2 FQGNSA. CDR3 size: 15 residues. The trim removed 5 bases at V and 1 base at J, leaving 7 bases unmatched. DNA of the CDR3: TGTGCCAGCAGCGAACAGGGGCAAGGGAACACTGAAGCTTTCTTT. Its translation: CASSEQGQGNTEAFF.

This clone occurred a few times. The CDR3 sequence is CASSLLSGGNTGELFF. The CDR3 bases are TGCGCCAGCAGCTTGTTGAGCGGGGGGAACACCGGGGAGCTGTTTTTT. The J gene is TRBJ2-2, the V gene TRBV5-1, with 8 bases fitting TRBD2. V was pared by 1 base and J by 1 base, with 3 bases of the junction left unmatched. The CDR3 has 16 amino acids. Germline V lookup: CDR1 SGHRS, CDR2 YFSETQ. Together with reference TRBV5-1 and TRBJ2-2, the CDR3 gives the full variable domain: KAGVTQTPRYLIKTRGQQVTLSCSPISGHRSVSWYQQTPGQGLQFLFEYFSETQRNKGNFPGRFSGRQFSNSRSEMNVSTLELGDSALYLCASSLLSGGNTGELFFGEGSRLTVL.

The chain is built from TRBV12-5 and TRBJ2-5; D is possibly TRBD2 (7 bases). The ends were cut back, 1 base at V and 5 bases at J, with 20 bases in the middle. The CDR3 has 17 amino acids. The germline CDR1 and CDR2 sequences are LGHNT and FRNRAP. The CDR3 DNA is TGTGCTAGTGGTTTGGCCCGCGAGTGGGGGGGCGGGGAGACCCAGTACTTC. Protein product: CASGLAREWGGGETQYF.

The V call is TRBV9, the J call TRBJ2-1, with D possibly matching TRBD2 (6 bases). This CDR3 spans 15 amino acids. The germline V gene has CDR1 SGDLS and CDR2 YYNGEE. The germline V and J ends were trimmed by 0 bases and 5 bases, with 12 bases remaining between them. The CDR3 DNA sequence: TGTGCCAGCAGCGTAGACGTTGGACTACACAATGAGCAGTTCTTC. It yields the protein CASSVDVGLHNEQFF.

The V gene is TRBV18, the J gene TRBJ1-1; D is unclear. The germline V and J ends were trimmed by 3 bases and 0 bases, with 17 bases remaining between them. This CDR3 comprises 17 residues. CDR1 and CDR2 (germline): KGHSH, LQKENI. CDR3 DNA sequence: TGTGCCAGCTCACCGAGGGCAGGCCCCCCCTTGAACACTGAAGCTTTCTTT. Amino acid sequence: CASSPRAGPPLNTEAFF.

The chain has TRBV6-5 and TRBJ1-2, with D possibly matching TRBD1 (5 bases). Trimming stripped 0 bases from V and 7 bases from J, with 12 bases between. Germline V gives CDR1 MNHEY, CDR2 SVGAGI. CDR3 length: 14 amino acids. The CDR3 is CASSYSETVGGYTF. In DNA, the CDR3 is TGTGCCAGCAGTTACTCCGAGACAGTGGGTGGCTACACCTTC.

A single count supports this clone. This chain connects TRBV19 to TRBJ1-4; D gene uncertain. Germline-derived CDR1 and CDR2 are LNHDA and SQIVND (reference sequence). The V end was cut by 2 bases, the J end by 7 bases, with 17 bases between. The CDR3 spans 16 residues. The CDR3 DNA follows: TGTGCCAGTAGTATAAAAGGACCCCCGGAGGGTGAAAAACTGTTTTTT. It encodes CASSIKGPPEGEKLFF.